The rows below give T cell receptor beta chains drawn from one sample of a study of cytomegalovirus exposure and HLA in healthy donors. Method: immunoSEQ multiplex PCR; TCRdb's copy keeps in-frame clones and lacks some. The table lists around 190,000 clones, around 73% of them singletons. Source material: PBMCs. The receptors stem from a man in his 60s in good health and CMV-seronegative. Each CDR3 is given with its conserved first and last residue. The D gene is left open where the match is weak. Clone size is shown for a subset of rows, as once, few, many or a class of expanded clone.

abundance,j_gene,v_gene,d_gene,CDR3nt,CDR3aa
NA,TRBJ2-1,TRBV7-9,TRBD2,TGTGCCAGCAGCTTCCCCATCGGAGCGGGAGGTGAGCAGTTCTTC,CASSFPIGAGGEQFF
NA,TRBJ1-2,TRBV4-3,NA,TGCGCCAGCAGCCAGGCTTATCGGGGAACACAGGGCTACACCTTC,CASSQAYRGTQGYTF
once,TRBJ2-1,TRBV7-6,NA,TGTGCCAGCAGCCCCTCGCGGTCGTACAATGAGCAGTTCTTC,CASSPSRSYNEQFF
NA,TRBJ1-1,TRBV7-9,TRBD1,TGTGCCAGCAGCCCCAAGAGACAGGGTATGGACACTGAAGCTTTCTTT,CASSPKRQGMDTEAFF
few,TRBJ2-2,TRBV6-6,NA,TGTGCCAGCACCCTCCCCACCGGGGAGCTGTTTTTT,CASTLPTGELFF
NA,TRBJ2-7,TRBV5-1,NA,TGCGCCAGCAGCTTGACCAGGGGTGGTTCCGAGCAGTACTTC,CASSLTRGGSEQYF
NA,TRBJ2-7,TRBV9,NA,TGTGCCAGCAGCGTAGCGGGGACATCCTCCTACGAGCAGTACTTC,CASSVAGTSSYEQYF
NA,TRBJ2-1,TRBV27,TRBD2,TGTGCCAGCAGTTTATCTTGGACTAGCGGGAGGGCCGGGACGTTCTTC,CASSLSWTSGRAGTFF
NA,TRBJ2-3,TRBV5-1,TRBD2,TGCGCCAGCCGCGGAGTAGCGGGGATCACAGATACGCAGTATTTT,CASRGVAGITDTQYF
NA,TRBJ2-7,TRBV21-1,NA,TGTGCCAGCAGCAAAGTTCCCGCTAGCGGGATAACTACCTACGAGCAGTACTTC,CASSKVPASGITTYEQYF
NA,TRBJ2-7,TRBV5-4,NA,TGTGCCAGCAGCTTGGGGCGGAACCGGTACGAGCAGTACTTC,CASSLGRNRYEQYF
NA,TRBJ1-4,TRBV29-1,TRBD1,TGCAGCGGTACCGGGACAGGGGATGAAAAACTGTTTTTT,CSGTGTGDEKLFF
NA,TRBJ2-7,TRBV7-9,TRBD1,TGTGCCAGCAGCTTCACCGATCCGGGACAGGGGCCCAGGGACGAGCAGTACTTC,CASSFTDPGQGPRDEQYF
once,TRBJ2-7,TRBV5-6,NA,TGTGCCAGCAGCTTGGTCTTCGAGGGATCACCGACCCGACCCTACGAGCAGTACTTC,CASSLVFEGSPTRPYEQYF
NA,TRBJ1-2,TRBV2,TRBD1,TGTGCCAGCAGTGAACAACAGGGGAACTATGGCTACACCTTC,CASSEQQGNYGYTF
NA,TRBJ2-7,TRBV7-9,NA,TGTGCCAGCAGCTCACACCGCGAGGGGGCCTACGAGCAGTACTTC,CASSSHREGAYEQYF
NA,TRBJ1-1,TRBV9,TRBD1,TGTGCCAGCAGCGGTCCCGGGACAGGGATTCTTAACACTGAAGCTTTCTTT,CASSGPGTGILNTEAFF
NA,TRBJ1-4,TRBV4-1,NA,TGCGCCAGCAGCCAAGATCGTTCGCTCCTATCGGGACTGTTTTTT,CASSQDRSLLSGLFF
once,TRBJ1-1,TRBV19,NA,TGTGCCAGTCTTATTCTAAGGGGAGGGAACACTGAAGCTTTCTTT,CASLILRGGNTEAFF
NA,TRBJ1-5,TRBV5-5,NA,TGTGCCAGCAGAATCTCGGAGGGGAGCCAGCCCCAGCATTTT,CASRISEGSQPQHF
once,TRBJ2-1,TRBV10-1,TRBD1,TGCGCCAGCAGTGAGTCTGACAGGGCGCGTAGCTCCTACAATGAGCAGTTCTTC,CASSESDRARSSYNEQFF
NA,TRBJ1-1,TRBV19,NA,TGTGCCAGTAGTATAGCCGGGGTGGGCACTGAAGCTTTCTTT,CASSIAGVGTEAFF
NA,TRBJ2-7,TRBV7-2,TRBD1,TGTGCCAGCAGCCCCGAAACAGGGGGATGGTACGAGCAGTACTTC,CASSPETGGWYEQYF
NA,TRBJ1-1,TRBV29-1,NA,TGCAGCGTGGGGTTGAGCGAGGGAGCTTTCTTT,CSVGLSEGAFF
NA,TRBJ1-2,TRBV28,TRBD1,TGTGCCAGCAGTTTAAGGACAGGTCGAATCGCCCGCGGCTACACCTTC,CASSLRTGRIARGYTF
NA,TRBJ2-7,TRBV30,TRBD2,TGTGCCTGGAGTGCCGGACTAGCGGGAGGAGGCGACGAGCAGTACTTC,CAWSAGLAGGGDEQYF
NA,TRBJ2-3,TRBV6-1,NA,TGTGCCAGCAGTGATACAGTCACAGATACGCAGTATTTT,CASSDTVTDTQYF
NA,TRBJ2-5,TRBV28,NA,TGTGCCAGCATGAACGGGGGACCTCGACCAGAGACCCAGTACTTC,CASMNGGPRPETQYF
NA,TRBJ2-1,TRBV30,TRBD2,TGTGCCTGGAGTGGGTATCAGACTAGCGGAACGTACAATGAGCAGTTCTTC,CAWSGYQTSGTYNEQFF
NA,TRBJ2-1,TRBV7-2,NA,TGTGCCAGCAGCTTAGTAGACTACCTACTGTTCTTC,CASSLVDYLLFF
NA,TRBJ1-2,TRBV29-1,NA,TGCAGCGTTGGGATCCCCGGGACAACCACATATGGCTACACCTTC,CSVGIPGTTTYGYTF
NA,TRBJ1-2,TRBV29-1,NA,TGCAGCGTTGAAAGGGGCAATGGCTACACCTTC,CSVERGNGYTF
NA,TRBJ1-4,TRBV5-8,TRBD1,TGTGCCAGCAGCCCAAGACCGGGACAGGGTAGGGAAAAACTGTTTTTT,CASSPRPGQGREKLFF
NA,TRBJ1-2,TRBV19,NA,TGTGCCAGTAGTGCTTTACCTGGACAGACCTATGGCTACACCTTC,CASSALPGQTYGYTF
NA,TRBJ1-3,TRBV2,NA,TGTGCCAGCAGTGACAGGCTCTCTGGAAACACCATATATTTT,CASSDRLSGNTIYF
NA,TRBJ1-6,TRBV9,NA,TGTGCCAGCAGCGTAAATGATAACATTAATTCACCCCTCCACTTT,CASSVNDNINSPLHF
NA,TRBJ2-1,TRBV6-6,NA,TGTGCCAGCAGTTACGACCGGGGGAGTGAGCAGTTCTTC,CASSYDRGSEQFF
NA,TRBJ2-1,TRBV7-2,NA,TGTGCCAGCAGCTGGAGGAATGAGCAGTTCTTC,CASSWRNEQFF
few,TRBJ1-4,TRBV19,NA,TGTGCCAGTAGCAACAGGGCCTTTAATGAAAAACTGTTTTTT,CASSNRAFNEKLFF
NA,TRBJ1-3,TRBV5-1,NA,TGCGCCAGCAGCTTGGACCAACCCGGCTCTGGAAACACCATATATTTT,CASSLDQPGSGNTIYF
NA,TRBJ2-2,TRBV5-1,NA,TGCGCCAGCAGCCTCGACTACAACACCGGGGAGCTGTTTTTT,CASSLDYNTGELFF